These 11 T cell receptor beta chains share one sample of origin, sequenced in a study of blood T cell repertoires in COVID-19. The method was immunoSEQ multiplex PCR; TCRdb's version includes in-frame clones alone and lacks a portion of them. This table holds 62,000 or so clones, roughly 89% found once. Sequenced material: peripheral blood. These receptors were collected from a man aged 50 to 60 with active COVID-19.

The chain couples TRBV18 to TRBJ2-5; no clear D gene. Trimming took 2 bases from V and 4 from J, leaving 5 bases between them. The V gene's germline CDR1 is KGHSH and CDR2 LQKENI. The length of the CDR3 is 12 residues. CDR3 loop: CASSPFRETQYF. The CDR3 DNA is TGTGCCAGCTCACCATTTCGAGAGACCCAGTACTTC.

V is TRBV7-8 and J is TRBJ2-1, with D perhaps matching TRBD1 (6 bases). Germline V gives CDR1 SGHVS, CDR2 FQNEAQ. Trimming removed 1 base from V and 7 bases from J, with 14 bases in between. The CDR3 has 15 residues. The CDR3 protein is CASSLGTDPWNEQFF. In DNA, the CDR3 is TGTGCCAGCAGCTTAGGGACAGACCCTTGGAATGAGCAGTTCTTC.

This clone appeared a single time. The rearrangement joins TRBV2 to TRBJ2-5, with unresolved D. The CDR3 has 13 residues. CDR1 and CDR2 from the germline V gene are SNHLY and FYNNEI. V gave up 9 bases and J gave up 1 base, with 12 bases separating them. For the CDR3, the DNA is TGTGCCAGTTCCCCCCAGGTCCAAGAGACCCAGTACTTC. Its translation is CASSPQVQETQYF.

The chain uses TRBV29-1 and TRBJ2-2; D gene uncertain. V shed 6 bases and J shed 7 bases, with 12 bases lying between them. Germline CDR1 reads SQVTM; CDR2 reads ANQGSEA. The CDR3 has 12 amino acids. The CDR3 spells CSVALMSGELFF. Written as DNA, the CDR3 is TGCAGCGTCGCGTTGATGAGCGGGGAGCTGTTTTTT.

The V gene is TRBV7-2, the J gene TRBJ2-1; TRBD2 agrees at 8 bases. The germline CDR1 and CDR2 sequences are SGHTA and FQGNSA. Unmatched junction bases numbered 7, after V lost 6 bases and J lost 3 bases. The CDR3 loop spans 15 amino acids. CDR3 protein: CASRLGGAVYNEQFF. DNA of the CDR3: TGTGCCAGCAGGCTCGGGGGGGCGGTCTACAATGAGCAGTTCTTC.

The V gene is TRBV5-4, the J gene TRBJ1-6; tentatively, D is TRBD1 (6 bases). CDR3 size: 15 residues. Germline assignment: CDR1 SGHNT and CDR2 YYREEE (reference sequence). V lost 4 bases and J 5 bases, leaving 13 bases between the germline ends. DNA of the CDR3: TGTGCCAGCAGCCCAGGCAGGGGAGATAATTCACCCCTCCACTTT. Its translation is CASSPGRGDNSPLHF.

This clone was counted between two and nine times. The chain recombines TRBV5-1 with TRBJ2-5, with D possibly being TRBD2 (6 bases). CDR3 length equals 16 residues. Between the trimmed V and J ends, which lost 3 bases and 5 bases, there was a span of 20 bases. Per germline, CDR1 SGHRS and CDR2 YFSETQ. The CDR3 region has the DNA TGCGCCAGCAGCTGGAATTTAGAGGGCGGGGTGGAGACCCAGTACTTC. Translated, it gives CASSWNLEGGVETQYF.

The DNA for the CDR3 is TGCAGTGCTAGTATAGCGGGGGTCGGAGAGCAGTACTTC. It is translated as CSASIAGVGEQYF. The chain combines TRBV20-1 with TRBJ2-7, with 9 bases lining up with TRBD2. The germline CDR1 and CDR2 sequences are DFQATT and SNEGSKA (reference sequence). V dropped 3 bases and J dropped 7; count of bases not matched to a gene: 7. The CDR3 sequence is 13 residues long.

This chain connects TRBV2 to TRBJ2-7, with 9 bases fitting TRBD2. V was clipped by 1 base and J by 3 bases; unmatched bases: 10. Germline values: CDR1 SNHLY, CDR2 FYNNEI. The CDR3 contains 17 residues. The DNA for the CDR3 is TGTGCCAGCAGTGAAGAGGGGGTGGCTAGCGGGGTCTACGAGCAGTACTTC. Its protein product is CASSEEGVASGVYEQYF.

This clone was observed a single time. This rearrangement joins TRBV28 to TRBJ2-7; maybe TRBD1 (6 bases). The CDR3 spans 13 residues. Germline loops: CDR1 MDHEN, CDR2 SYDVKM. V shed 4 bases and J shed 2 bases, with 9 bases lying between them. The CDR3 region is CASSSGQTYEQYF. The DNA of the CDR3 is TGTGCCAGCAGTTCCGGACAGACCTACGAGCAGTACTTC.

The chain is built from TRBV3-1 (or the pseudogene TRBV3-2) and TRBJ2-4, with a tentative D call TRBD2 (6 bases). The CDR3 spans 16 residues. V dropped 4 bases and J dropped 0 bases, with 13 bases sitting between them. From germline, CDR1 is LGHDT and CDR2 YNNKEL (reference sequence). The CDR3 protein is CASSPGDGIAKNIQYF. In DNA, the CDR3 is TGTGCCAGCAGCCCGGGGGATGGAATAGCCAAAAACATTCAGTACTTC.